This TCR beta chain was found in a study of blood T cell repertoires in COVID-19. Turning to the study itself: Italy, Spain and the United States were the sources of the convalescent and acute COVID-19 samples. Nucleic acid was either cDNA or gDNA, and it came from T cells, B-cell-depleted T cells, or PBMCs.

The CDR3 totals 14 residues. V lost 3 bases and J 1 base, leaving 9 bases between the germline ends. Germline V gives CDR1 MDHEN, CDR2 SYDVKM. How the authors handled the data: For nucleated cells, counts were estimated from reference gene primer amplification. Profiling relied on immunoSEQ multiplex PCR, and the TCRdb table lists in-frame clones only, not all of them. The D gene and trimming were derived from the DNA, and the V and J assignments and clone size from that table. The data contain hundreds of thousands of clones, more than 85% of them singletons. The sample was peripheral blood. This sequence was found in a man between 65 and 85 years old with acute or convalescent COVID-19. The chain links TRBV28 to TRBJ2-5; no firm D call. The CDR3: CASSLRALQETQYF. DNA of the CDR3: TGTGCCAGCAGTTTGCGTGCGCTCCAAGAGACCCAGTACTTC.